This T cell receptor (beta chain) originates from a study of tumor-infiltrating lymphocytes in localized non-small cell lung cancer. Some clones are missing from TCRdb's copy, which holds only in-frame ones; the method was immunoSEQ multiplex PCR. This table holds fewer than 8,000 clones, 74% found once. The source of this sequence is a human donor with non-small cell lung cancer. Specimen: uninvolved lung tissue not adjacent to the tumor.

The chain's CDR3 is CSADGDRATDTQYF. The CDR3 DNA reads as TGCAGCGCCGACGGGGACAGGGCCACAGATACGCAGTATTTT. The chain couples TRBV29-1 to TRBJ2-3, with 9 bases fitting TRBD1. CDR1 is SQVTM and CDR2 is ANQGSEA in the germline V gene. The CDR3 loop spans 14 amino acids. The V segment lost 7 bases and the J segment 2 bases; nucleotides outside the gene matches: 7.